A selection of T cell receptor beta chains follows, all from one sample in a study of T cell responses to AZD1222 COVID-19 vaccine. The data were produced by immunoSEQ multiplex PCR, yet TCRdb's version contains in-frame clones alone and is incomplete. The data show roughly 100,000 clones, roughly 90% seen once. The material sequenced was peripheral blood, taken on day 0 of AZD1222 vaccination. Source of these receptors: an adult in good health. The CDR3 runs from the conserved cysteine through the conserved F or W. The D gene is left open where the match is weak. Expanded clones get a size class; other rows say once, few or many, or leave the size out.

v_call,clone_size,d_call,j_call,cdr3_nt,cdr3_aa
TRBV29-1,few,TRBD2,TRBJ2-3,TGCAGCGTTGAATGGGGGACTAGTTCCACAGATACGCAGTATTTT,CSVEWGTSSTDTQYF
TRBV11-2,once,TRBD2,TRBJ2-1,TGTGCCAGCAGCTCCCTGCGGGGGGGCCGGTACAATGAGCAGTTCTTC,CASSSLRGGRYNEQFF
TRBV6-5,.,.,TRBJ2-7,TGTGCCAGCAGAATACCACAGGGCTACGAGCAGTACTTC,CASRIPQGYEQYF
TRBV4-1,.,.,TRBJ1-1,TGCGCCAGCAGCCAAGTTTGGCAGGGGAACACTGAAGCTTTCTTT,CASSQVWQGNTEAFF
TRBV4-2,.,.,TRBJ2-5,TGTGCCAGCAGCCAAGATCTCCGGGGGTCCCGAGAGACCCAGTACTTC,CASSQDLRGSRETQYF
TRBV7-9,.,.,TRBJ1-1,TGTGCCAGCAGCTTACTAGGACCGAGTATGAACACTGAAGCTTTCTTT,CASSLLGPSMNTEAFF
TRBV5-4,.,.,TRBJ2-2,TGTGCCAGCAGCCTCCCGGAAGCTAGAGGTACCGGGGAGCTGTTTTTT,CASSLPEARGTGELFF
TRBV6-5,.,.,TRBJ2-1,TGTGCCAGCAGTCCTAGTGGGGGGGCCTATGAGCAGTTCTTC,CASSPSGGAYEQFF
TRBV11-2,once,.,TRBJ1-1,TGTGCCAGCAGCCCGGAGCTGGTAACTGAAGCTTTCTTT,CASSPELVTEAFF
TRBV7-9,once,TRBD2,TRBJ2-5,TGTGCCAGCAGCCCCCGGACTAGCGGGGGTAATCTCCAAGAGACCCAGTACTTC,CASSPRTSGGNLQETQYF
TRBV20-1,once,.,TRBJ1-2,TGCAGTGCTGGGCCTTATGGCTACACCTTC,CSAGPYGYTF
TRBV6-5,.,.,TRBJ2-1,TGTGCCAGCGCACCACAGGGCAAGAATGAGCAGTTCTTC,CASAPQGKNEQFF
TRBV7-9,.,TRBD1,TRBJ2-6,TGTGCCAGCAGCTCTGGGACAGGGGTTGGGGCCAACGTCCTGACTTTC,CASSSGTGVGANVLTF
TRBV5-5,.,.,TRBJ1-2,TGTGCCAGCAGAGTGGCCTCAGGGGCGAGGGGCTACACCTTC,CASRVASGARGYTF
TRBV24-1,once,.,TRBJ1-5,TGTGCCACCAGTGATTTGCGCCCCTTGAACGACAAGCATTTT,CATSDLRPLNDKHF
TRBV25-1,.,.,TRBJ1-5,TGTGCCAGCAGTGAGTTTCTTGTCGGTCAGCCCCAGCATTTT,CASSEFLVGQPQHF
TRBV4-1,.,TRBD1,TRBJ1-1,TGCGCCAGCAGCCAAAGGAGCAGGGGGGATCTTAACACTGAAGCTTTCTTT,CASSQRSRGDLNTEAFF
TRBV2,.,.,TRBJ2-7,TGTGCCAGCAGTGGCGGCAGCTACGAGCAGTACTTC,CASSGGSYEQYF
TRBV4-1,.,.,TRBJ1-3,TGCGCCAGCAGCCAAGCACCGACGGACTACTCTGGAAACACCATATATTTT,CASSQAPTDYSGNTIYF
TRBV6-1,.,.,TRBJ1-2,TGTGCCAGCAGTGAATTGGGGGCTGGGGGCTACACCTTC,CASSELGAGGYTF
TRBV2,.,.,TRBJ2-5,TGTGCCAGCAGTGATCAGAGTGGGGGCCTACTCCAAGAGACCCAGTACTTC,CASSDQSGGLLQETQYF
TRBV29-1,.,.,TRBJ2-1,TGCAGCGTCCGTGGCGGGTACAACAATGAGCAGTTCTTC,CSVRGGYNNEQFF
TRBV5-1,.,TRBD1,TRBJ1-2,TGCGCCAGCAGCACTGGACAGGGAGGCTACACCTTC,CASSTGQGGYTF
TRBV18,many,.,TRBJ2-2,TGTGCCACCACGAACACCGGGGAGCTGTTTTTT,CATTNTGELFF
TRBV11-2,.,.,TRBJ2-7,TGTGCCAGCAGCTACGGCTACGAGCAGTACTTC,CASSYGYEQYF
TRBV7-9,.,.,TRBJ2-5,TGTGCCAGCAGCCCAGTAGGAGGCGAGACCCAGTACTTC,CASSPVGGETQYF
TRBV6-2/TRBV6-3,.,.,TRBJ1-2,TGTGCCAGCAGTTACTCCCAGGGGTACTATGGCTACACCTTC,CASSYSQGYYGYTF
TRBV5-4,.,.,TRBJ2-5,TGTGCCAGCAGCGCGTACCAAGAGACCCAGTACTTC,CASSAYQETQYF
TRBV28,.,.,TRBJ2-1,TGTGCCAGCAGTTCGCAGGGCCGCGATGAGCAGTTCTTC,CASSSQGRDEQFF
TRBV6-2/TRBV6-3,many,.,TRBJ2-7,TGTGCCAGCAGTTACTTGGAACAAGACATCTCCTACGAGCAGTACTTC,CASSYLEQDISYEQYF
TRBV6-5,once,.,TRBJ1-2,TGTGCCAGCAGTTACTCGCTCCCGCGGAACTATGGCTACACCTTC,CASSYSLPRNYGYTF
TRBV9,few,.,TRBJ1-3,TGTGCCAGCAGCCCTTCAGTGAACTCTGGAAACACCATATATTTT,CASSPSVNSGNTIYF
TRBV6-5,.,.,TRBJ2-6,TGTGCCAGCAGAGTTGGCTCTGGGGCCAACGTCCTGACTTTC,CASRVGSGANVLTF
TRBV10-3,.,.,TRBJ1-4,TGTGCCATCAGTGAGTCATTTGCAACTAATGAAAAACTGTTTTTT,CAISESFATNEKLFF
TRBV10-1,.,.,TRBJ1-5,TGCGCCAGCAACATGGGTTTTAGCAATCAGCCCCAGCATTTT,CASNMGFSNQPQHF
TRBV5-1,.,.,TRBJ1-1,TGCGCCAGCAGCGCGCACCTAGGAAGCACTGAAGCTTTCTTT,CASSAHLGSTEAFF
TRBV19,.,.,TRBJ2-4,TGTGCCAGTAGTCCCTTTGGGGGAGCCAAAAACATTCAGTACTTC,CASSPFGGAKNIQYF
TRBV10-2,once,TRBD1,TRBJ1-5,TGCGCCAGCACGGCAGGGGGCTCTCAGCCCCAGCATTTT,CASTAGGSQPQHF